These 18 T cell receptor beta chains were all obtained from the same sample, sequenced in a study of cytomegalovirus exposure and HLA in healthy donors. With 60 Vbeta and 13 Jbeta primers, the PCR was carried out. The protocol was immunoSEQ multiplex PCR, while the TCRdb copy is restricted to in-frame clones and leaves out a portion. Listed are about 54,000 clones; 6.5% to 8.5% falls within the top ten. Material: PBMCs. The receptor set was obtained from a woman aged 40 to 49 in good health and CMV-seronegative.

The chain joins TRBV18 to TRBJ2-7; 9 nucleotides match TRBD1. V gave up 0 bases and J gave up 6 bases; unmatched junction bases: 12. Germline CDR1 and CDR2: KGHSH and LQKENI. The CDR3 has 17 amino acids. CDR3 sequence (DNA): TGTGCCAGCTCACCACCGTTCGGGACAGGGATCCAGGGCGAGCAGTACTTC. This sequence encodes CASSPPFGTGIQGEQYF.

This chain uses TRBV7-2 with TRBJ1-2; no clear D. Germline lookup yields CDR1 SGHTA and CDR2 FQGNSA. V was pared by 6 bases and J by 6 bases, with 11 bases between. This CDR3 is 12 amino acids long. The CDR3 loop reads CASRTAGDGYTF. The CDR3 bases are TGTGCCAGCAGAACTGCCGGGGATGGCTACACCTTC.

The chain links TRBV11-2 to TRBJ1-2; D is undetermined. This CDR3 is 13 amino acids long. Trimming removed 3 bases at V and 4 bases at J, with 9 bases between. Germline values: CDR1 SGHAT, CDR2 FQNNGV. CDR3 amino acids: CASSFTSSYGYTF. In DNA, the CDR3 is TGTGCCAGCAGCTTTACCTCGAGCTATGGCTACACCTTC.

This clone registers medium-sized (0.01 to 0.1%) by frequency. The chain couples TRBV20-1 to TRBJ2-7; weak D call: TRBD1 (6 bases). The V and J ends lost 5 bases and 4 bases respectively, with 9 bases between them. CDR1 and CDR2 from the germline V gene are DFQATT and SNEGSKA (reference sequence). The CDR3 covers 11 residues. For the CDR3, the DNA is TGCAGTGCTTGGGGGCGGTACGAGCAGTACTTC. Residues: CSAWGRYEQYF.

The chain has TRBV15 and TRBJ2-2; 11 bases are shared with TRBD2. The CDR3 is made up of 16 amino acids. V lost 4 bases, J lost 4 bases, and 5 bases stayed unmatched. CDR1 is LNHNV and CDR2 is YYDKDF in the germline V gene (reference sequence). As DNA, the CDR3 is TGTGCCACCAGCAACGGACTAGCGGGCTTCACCGGGGAGCTGTTTTTT. It codes for CATSNGLAGFTGELFF. Full variable domain (outside the CDR3, taken from reference TRBV15 and TRBJ2-2): DAMVIQNPRYQVTQFGKPVTLSCSQTLNHNVMYWYQQKSSQAPKLLFHYYDKDFNNEADTPDNFQSRRPNTSFCFLDIRSPGLGDTAMYLCATSNGLAGFTGELFFGEGSRLTVL.

The V gene is TRBV7-2, the J gene TRBJ1-5, with D possibly TRBD1 on 6 matching bases. The CDR3 covers 16 residues. CDR1 and CDR2 from the germline V gene are SGHTA and FQGNSA. The ends were cut back, 4 bases at V and 2 bases at J, with 15 bases in the middle. In DNA, the CDR3 is TGTGCCAGCAGCTCAGGTTTAGGGGGGGGCAATCAGCCCCAGCATTTT. Its protein product is CASSSGLGGGNQPQHF.

The genes are TRBV7-9 and TRBJ2-7, with D maybe TRBD1 (6 bases). This CDR3 spans 11 amino acids. Germline V CDR1 and CDR2: SEHNR, FQNEAQ (reference sequence). V lost 4 bases and J lost 7, with 8 bases in between. Here the CDR3 reads CASSSGDEQYF. The CDR3 DNA follows: TGTGCCAGCAGCTCAGGGGATGAGCAGTACTTC.

The rearrangement links TRBV18 to TRBJ1-2; possibly TRBD1 for D (5 bases). The CDR3 loop spans 17 amino acids. V gave up 3 bases and J gave up 3 bases, with 20 bases separating them. Germline V gene data show CDR1 as KGHSH and CDR2 as LQKENI. DNA for the CDR3: TGTGCCAGCTCACCGCAAACGCCGGGGGGACTTGACTATGGCTACACCTTC. Its translation: CASSPQTPGGLDYGYTF.

This chain links TRBV30 with TRBJ1-1; a weak D match, TRBD1 (6 bases). This CDR3 comprises 13 residues. Germline values: CDR1 GTSNPN, CDR2 SVGIG (reference sequence). Trimming left V 2 bases short and J 7 bases short, with 14 bases between. Written as DNA, the CDR3 is TGTGCCTGGAGTAGGGGGTCTGTAAGTGAAGCTTTCTTT. Amino acids: CAWSRGSVSEAFF. Complete variable domain (other parts from reference TRBV30 and TRBJ1-1): SQTIHQWPATLVQPVGSPLSLECTVEGTSNPNLYWYRQAAGRGLQLLFYSVGIGQISSEVPQNLSASRPQDRQFILSSKKLLLSDSGFYLCAWSRGSVSEAFFGQGTRLTVV.

This chain uses TRBV4-2 with TRBJ2-3; 7 bases agree with TRBD2. V dropped 0 bases and J dropped 6; count of bases not matched to a gene: 18. The CDR3 extends over 19 amino acids. The germline gives CDR1 LGHNA, CDR2 YNFKEQ. CDR3 residues: CASSQDTSNRDYFLDTQYF. The CDR3 DNA is TGTGCCAGCAGCCAAGATACGTCTAACCGGGACTACTTCCTCGATACGCAGTATTTT.

The rearrangement links TRBV28 to TRBJ1-2; a possible D gene is TRBD1 (5 bases). Trimming stripped 4 bases from V and 8 bases from J, with 14 bases between. The CDR3 has 13 amino acids. Germline V gives CDR1 MDHEN, CDR2 SYDVKM. CDR3 nucleotides: TGTGCCAGCAGTTGGGGGGACCTGCGGGGCTACACCTTC. Protein: CASSWGDLRGYTF.

The chain combines TRBV5-1 with TRBJ1-2, with 8 positions matching TRBD1. Germline lookup yields CDR1 SGHRS and CDR2 YFSETQ. The CDR3 consists of 13 residues. Trimming at V came to 5 bases and at J to 4 bases, leaving 4 bases not matched to a gene. Here the CDR3 reads CASSSGQVYGYTF. The CDR3 DNA follows: TGCGCCAGCAGTTCGGGACAGGTCTATGGCTACACCTTC.

The CDR3 DNA is TGTGCCAGCAGCCGGGACTTGCGGGACGAGCAGTACTTC. It translates to CASSRDLRDEQYF. V gene TRBV9 combines with J gene TRBJ2-7, with D tentatively TRBD2 (6 bases). The germline V and J ends were trimmed by 4 bases and 5 bases, with 13 bases remaining between them. Germline loops: CDR1 SGDLS, CDR2 YYNGEE. CDR3 length equals 13 residues.

The CDR3 nucleotides are TGTGCCAGCTCACCTTCTAATGAGCAGTTCTTC. It codes for CASSPSNEQFF. The chain uses TRBV18 and TRBJ2-1; D uncertain. V shed 3 bases and J shed 7 bases, with 4 bases lying between them. CDR1 and CDR2 (germline): KGHSH, LQKENI. The CDR3 contains 11 residues.

The chain combines TRBV30 with TRBJ1-1; 8 nucleotides match TRBD1. CDR1 GTSNPN and CDR2 SVGIG come from the germline V gene (reference sequence). V dropped 3 bases and J dropped 13; count of bases not matched to a gene: 10. This CDR3 is built from 12 residues. CDR3 residues: CAWSPTGTGIFF. For the CDR3, the DNA is TGTGCCTGGAGCCCCACCGGGACAGGAATTTTCTTT.

CDR3 in amino acids: CASSLSGGPLTDTQYF. The CDR3 nucleotides read TGTGCCAGCAGTTTATCCGGGGGGCCCTTGACAGATACGCAGTATTTT. V gene TRBV28 combines with J gene TRBJ2-3; D might be TRBD2 (7 bases). The germline V and J ends were trimmed by 1 base and 3 bases, with 14 bases remaining between them. Germline lookup yields CDR1 MDHEN and CDR2 SYDVKM. The CDR3 length is 16 residues.

The gene calls are TRBV9 and TRBJ1-6; D is unresolved. The CDR3 extends over 16 amino acids. Deletions cut 4 bases from V and 1 base from J, with 12 bases between. CDR1 is SGDLS, CDR2 YYNGEE, per germline. The CDR3 DNA follows: TGTGCCAGCAGCCCGAGCCGTAGTTCCTATAATTCACCCCTCCACTTT. This encodes CASSPSRSSYNSPLHF. The variable domain in full, completed from reference TRBV9 and TRBJ1-6, reads DSGVTQTPKHLITATGQRVTLRCSPRSGDLSVYWYQQSLDQGLQFLIQYYNGEERAKGNILERFSAQQFPDLHSELNLSSLELGDSALYFCASSPSRSSYNSPLHFGNGTRLTVT.

The chain combines TRBV7-2 with TRBJ2-5; D is uncertain. The V gene's germline CDR1 is SGHTA and CDR2 FQGNSA. The CDR3 loop spans 13 amino acids. V was trimmed by 2 bases and J by 7 bases, leaving 11 bases between them. The CDR3 is CASSLSSLVTQYF. The DNA for the CDR3 is TGTGCCAGCAGCTTATCCAGTCTGGTGACCCAGTACTTC.